Listed below are T cell receptor beta chains from one sample, sequenced in a study of blood T cell repertoires in COVID-19. TCRdb keeps only in-frame clones here, not all; method: immunoSEQ multiplex PCR. The data hold about 87,000 clones, with 80% to 90% observed a single time. The specimen sequenced was peripheral blood. These receptors were obtained from a man older than 75 with acute or convalescent COVID-19. The CDR3 runs from the conserved cysteine through the conserved F or W. The order of the fields is J gene, D gene, clone size, V gene, CDR3 DNA, CDR3 protein. The D gene is left open where the match is weak. Clone size is shown for a subset of rows, as once, few, many or a class of expanded clone.

j_call: TRBJ2-1
d_call: TRBD2
clone_size: .
v_call: TRBV10-3
cdr3_nt: TGTGCCATCAGTGAGTCAAGCGGGAGGGTCGGCAATGAGCAGTTCTTC
cdr3_aa: CAISESSGRVGNEQFF

j_call: TRBJ2-1
d_call: .
clone_size: .
v_call: TRBV6-1
cdr3_nt: TGTGCCAGCAGTGAATCGTCGGGGTCCTACAATGAGCAGTTCTTC
cdr3_aa: CASSESSGSYNEQFF

j_call: TRBJ2-5
d_call: TRBD2
clone_size: .
v_call: TRBV7-3
cdr3_nt: TGTGCCAGCAGCCCCCGGGGACTAGCCGGGACCCAGTACTTC
cdr3_aa: CASSPRGLAGTQYF

j_call: TRBJ1-1
d_call: TRBD1
clone_size: .
v_call: TRBV7-9
cdr3_nt: TGTGCCAGCAGCTTAGGGGAACGAACAGGGGTTGGCGAATTT
cdr3_aa: CASSLGERTGVGEF

j_call: TRBJ1-3
d_call: .
clone_size: .
v_call: TRBV5-1
cdr3_nt: TGCGCCAGCAGCTTGGCACCACTACAGGGCTCTGGAAACACCATATATTTT
cdr3_aa: CASSLAPLQGSGNTIYF

j_call: TRBJ2-1
d_call: TRBD1
clone_size: .
v_call: TRBV27
cdr3_nt: TGTGCCAGCAGTCCCCCCAGGACAGGCTTCGGAAATGAGCAGTTCTTC
cdr3_aa: CASSPPRTGFGNEQFF

j_call: TRBJ1-2
d_call: .
clone_size: .
v_call: TRBV5-1
cdr3_nt: TGCGCCAGCAGCTCTGGACAGAACTATGGCTACACCTTC
cdr3_aa: CASSSGQNYGYTF

j_call: TRBJ2-3
d_call: TRBD2
clone_size: .
v_call: TRBV30
cdr3_nt: TGTGCCGAGTCCAGCGGGAGCCCAGATACGCAGTATTTT
cdr3_aa: CAESSGSPDTQYF

j_call: TRBJ2-3
d_call: TRBD1
clone_size: .
v_call: TRBV29-1
cdr3_nt: TGCAGCGTCGGAGGACAGGGGGCAGATACGCAGTATTTT
cdr3_aa: CSVGGQGADTQYF

j_call: TRBJ1-2
d_call: .
clone_size: .
v_call: TRBV11-1
cdr3_nt: TGTGCCAGCACCTTCTCCGGCTACACCTTC
cdr3_aa: CASTFSGYTF

j_call: TRBJ2-2
d_call: .
clone_size: .
v_call: TRBV5-1
cdr3_nt: TGCGCCAGCAGCTTAATGGGTCAGGGTTACACCGGGGAGCTGTTTTTT
cdr3_aa: CASSLMGQGYTGELFF

j_call: TRBJ2-2
d_call: .
clone_size: few
v_call: TRBV19
cdr3_nt: TGTGCCAGTAGTATCGGGGCGGGACTCACGAGAGGGGACACCGGGGAGCTGTTTTTT
cdr3_aa: CASSIGAGLTRGDTGELFF

j_call: TRBJ1-3
d_call: .
clone_size: .
v_call: TRBV5-5
cdr3_nt: TGTGCCAGCAGCTTGGTGTTCTCCTCTGGAAACACCATATATTTT
cdr3_aa: CASSLVFSSGNTIYF

j_call: TRBJ2-1
d_call: .
clone_size: once
v_call: TRBV19
cdr3_nt: TGTGCCAGTAGTATAGATGGGCCCTACAATGAGCAGTTCTTC
cdr3_aa: CASSIDGPYNEQFF

j_call: TRBJ1-2
d_call: TRBD1
clone_size: .
v_call: TRBV19
cdr3_nt: TGTGCCAGAGATTCCGGGACAGGGGAGAGAAAGGGGTATGGCTACACCTTC
cdr3_aa: CARDSGTGERKGYGYTF

j_call: TRBJ1-5
d_call: .
clone_size: .
v_call: TRBV11-2
cdr3_nt: TGTGCCAGCAGCTTAGGGGAAACAGGTCTCAATCAGCCCCAGCATTTT
cdr3_aa: CASSLGETGLNQPQHF

j_call: TRBJ1-2
d_call: .
clone_size: .
v_call: TRBV6-6
cdr3_nt: TGTGCCAGCAGTGAGACAGACGCCGCGTGGGGTGGCTACACCTTC
cdr3_aa: CASSETDAAWGGYTF

j_call: TRBJ2-1
d_call: TRBD2
clone_size: .
v_call: TRBV5-8
cdr3_nt: TGTGCCAGCAGCTTGTTAGCGGGGGGGGCTGAGCAGTTCTTC
cdr3_aa: CASSLLAGGAEQFF

j_call: TRBJ1-1
d_call: TRBD1
clone_size: .
v_call: TRBV7-2
cdr3_nt: TGTGCCAGCAGCTTTAGAATACAGGGGAGATCTTTTAGCACTGAAGCTTTCTTT
cdr3_aa: CASSFRIQGRSFSTEAFF

j_call: TRBJ2-1
d_call: .
clone_size: .
v_call: TRBV9
cdr3_nt: TGTGCCAGCAGCGTGGACAGTTCCTACAATGAGCAGTTCTTC
cdr3_aa: CASSVDSSYNEQFF

j_call: TRBJ2-7
d_call: .
clone_size: .
v_call: TRBV14
cdr3_nt: TGTGCCAGCAGCCAAGGGAGCGAGCAGTACTTC
cdr3_aa: CASSQGSEQYF

j_call: TRBJ2-5
d_call: TRBD2
clone_size: once
v_call: TRBV5-4
cdr3_nt: TGTGCCAGCAGCCCGCCCGGAGCGGGGGGAGAGACCCAGTACTTC
cdr3_aa: CASSPPGAGGETQYF

j_call: TRBJ2-1
d_call: .
clone_size: .
v_call: TRBV5-1
cdr3_nt: TGCGCCAGCACCAATCAGGGGGGAGGCTACAATGAGCAGTTCTTC
cdr3_aa: CASTNQGGGYNEQFF

j_call: TRBJ2-1
d_call: TRBD2
clone_size: .
v_call: TRBV7-9
cdr3_nt: TGTGCCAGCAGCCCCCGCCTGGGGACTAGCGGCAATGAGCAGTTCTTC
cdr3_aa: CASSPRLGTSGNEQFF

j_call: TRBJ2-2
d_call: .
clone_size: .
v_call: TRBV6-5
cdr3_nt: TGTGCCAGCAGTTTAAGACAGACGAACACCGGGGAGCTGTTTTTT
cdr3_aa: CASSLRQTNTGELFF

j_call: TRBJ1-2
d_call: .
clone_size: once
v_call: TRBV27
cdr3_nt: TGTGCCAGCAGCAAGGCGACCGGGTCTTCGGCCTTTAGTGGCTATGGCTACACCTTC
cdr3_aa: CASSKATGSSAFSGYGYTF

j_call: TRBJ2-5
d_call: .
clone_size: .
v_call: TRBV11-2
cdr3_nt: TGTGCCAGCAGCACGACATGGGGCATCCAAGAGACCCAGTACTTC
cdr3_aa: CASSTTWGIQETQYF

j_call: TRBJ2-7
d_call: TRBD1
clone_size: once
v_call: TRBV5-6
cdr3_nt: TGTGCCAGCAGCCCCGGGACAGGGGCGTTTTACGAGCAGTACTTC
cdr3_aa: CASSPGTGAFYEQYF

j_call: TRBJ2-1
d_call: TRBD2
clone_size: .
v_call: TRBV5-1
cdr3_nt: TGCGCCAGCAGCCGACTAGCGGGAGGGATCGGATACAATGAGCAGTTCTTC
cdr3_aa: CASSRLAGGIGYNEQFF

j_call: TRBJ1-4
d_call: .
clone_size: once
v_call: TRBV5-4
cdr3_nt: TGTGCCAGCAGCTTGGGGCCGGGGAGGGGTGAAAAACTGTTTTTT
cdr3_aa: CASSLGPGRGEKLFF

j_call: TRBJ1-1
d_call: .
clone_size: .
v_call: TRBV14
cdr3_nt: TGTGCCAGCGGGACTGAGGACACTGAAGCTTTCTTT
cdr3_aa: CASGTEDTEAFF

j_call: TRBJ1-2
d_call: .
clone_size: .
v_call: TRBV9
cdr3_nt: TGTGCCAGCAGCGTAGAGGTTCAGGGGTTGGATGGCTACACCTTC
cdr3_aa: CASSVEVQGLDGYTF

j_call: TRBJ2-6
d_call: TRBD1
clone_size: .
v_call: TRBV19
cdr3_nt: TGTGCCAGTAGTCATAGACAGGGAGACTTCTCTGGGGCCAACGTCCTGACTTTC
cdr3_aa: CASSHRQGDFSGANVLTF

j_call: TRBJ1-2
d_call: .
clone_size: .
v_call: TRBV9
cdr3_nt: TGTGCCAGCAGCGTTCGGGACTCACCTAACTATGGCTACACCTTC
cdr3_aa: CASSVRDSPNYGYTF

j_call: TRBJ1-4
d_call: .
clone_size: .
v_call: TRBV19
cdr3_nt: TGTGCCAGTAGTGCACAAGTCACTGCGGGCGAAAAACTGTTTTTT
cdr3_aa: CASSAQVTAGEKLFF

j_call: TRBJ1-2
d_call: .
clone_size: few
v_call: TRBV5-1
cdr3_nt: TGCGCCAGCAGCGAGGCCGGGAGTTATGGCTACACCTTC
cdr3_aa: CASSEAGSYGYTF

j_call: TRBJ1-5
d_call: .
clone_size: few
v_call: TRBV27
cdr3_nt: TGTGCCAGCAGCCAAGGGACTCTTCCTAATCAGCCCCAGCATTTT
cdr3_aa: CASSQGTLPNQPQHF

j_call: TRBJ2-1
d_call: .
clone_size: once
v_call: TRBV5-1
cdr3_nt: TGCGCCAGCACCTCGGAAGGGGGACCTTACAATGAGCAGTTCTTC
cdr3_aa: CASTSEGGPYNEQFF

j_call: TRBJ1-1
d_call: .
clone_size: .
v_call: TRBV6-1
cdr3_nt: TGTGCCAGCAGTGAACCGGTACCGAACACTGAAGCTTTCTTT
cdr3_aa: CASSEPVPNTEAFF

j_call: TRBJ1-6
d_call: .
clone_size: .
v_call: TRBV6-5
cdr3_nt: TGTGCCAGCAGAGGGGCTAATTCACCCCTCCACTTT
cdr3_aa: CASRGANSPLHF

j_call: TRBJ1-1
d_call: .
clone_size: once
v_call: TRBV5-1
cdr3_nt: TGCGCCAGCAGCCTCCAGGGATCCACTGAAGCTTTCTTT
cdr3_aa: CASSLQGSTEAFF

j_call: TRBJ2-1
d_call: .
clone_size: .
v_call: TRBV6-6
cdr3_nt: TGTGCCAGCAGTTACCAACAGGGAAACTACAATGAGCAGTTCTTC
cdr3_aa: CASSYQQGNYNEQFF

j_call: TRBJ1-6
d_call: .
clone_size: once
v_call: TRBV5-6
cdr3_nt: TGTGCCAGCAGCTTTTGGGGGAAAGGGGGTTCACCCCTCCACTTT
cdr3_aa: CASSFWGKGGSPLHF

j_call: TRBJ1-2
d_call: .
clone_size: .
v_call: TRBV7-9
cdr3_nt: TGTGCCAGCAGCTTAGCACAGGGCCCAGGCTACACCTTC
cdr3_aa: CASSLAQGPGYTF

j_call: TRBJ2-7
d_call: TRBD2
clone_size: many
v_call: TRBV27
cdr3_nt: TGTGCCAGCAGTTTGCCCGGGACTAGCGAGCAGTACTTC
cdr3_aa: CASSLPGTSEQYF

j_call: TRBJ1-3
d_call: TRBD1
clone_size: .
v_call: TRBV9
cdr3_nt: TGTGCCAGCAGCCCGCAGACAGGGTTCGGAAACACCATATATTTT
cdr3_aa: CASSPQTGFGNTIYF